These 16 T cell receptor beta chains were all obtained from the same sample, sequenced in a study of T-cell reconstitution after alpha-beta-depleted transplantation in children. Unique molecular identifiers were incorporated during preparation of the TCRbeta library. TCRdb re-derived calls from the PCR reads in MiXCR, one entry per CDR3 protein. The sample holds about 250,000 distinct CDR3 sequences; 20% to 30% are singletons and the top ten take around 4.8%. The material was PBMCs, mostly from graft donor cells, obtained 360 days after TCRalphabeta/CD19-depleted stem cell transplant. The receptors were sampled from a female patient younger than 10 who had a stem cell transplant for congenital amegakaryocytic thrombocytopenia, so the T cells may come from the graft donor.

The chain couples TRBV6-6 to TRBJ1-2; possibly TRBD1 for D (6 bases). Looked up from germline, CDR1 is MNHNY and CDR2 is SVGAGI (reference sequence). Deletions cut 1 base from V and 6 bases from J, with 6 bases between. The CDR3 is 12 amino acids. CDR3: CASSYYRDGYTF. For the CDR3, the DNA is TGTGCCAGCAGTTACTACAGGGATGGCTACACCTTC.

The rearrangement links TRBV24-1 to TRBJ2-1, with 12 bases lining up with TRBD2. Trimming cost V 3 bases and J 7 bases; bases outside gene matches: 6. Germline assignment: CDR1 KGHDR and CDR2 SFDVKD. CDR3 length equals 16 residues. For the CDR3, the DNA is TGTGCCACCAGTGATCCACTAGCGGGAGGAGGGAATGAGCAGTTCTTC. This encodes CATSDPLAGGGNEQFF.

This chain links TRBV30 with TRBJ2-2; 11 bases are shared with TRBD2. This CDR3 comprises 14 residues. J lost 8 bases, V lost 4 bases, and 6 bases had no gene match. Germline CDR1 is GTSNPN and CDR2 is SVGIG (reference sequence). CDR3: CAWKGLAEAGELFF. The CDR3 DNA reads TGTGCCTGGAAGGGACTAGCGGAGGCTGGGGAGCTGTTTTTT.

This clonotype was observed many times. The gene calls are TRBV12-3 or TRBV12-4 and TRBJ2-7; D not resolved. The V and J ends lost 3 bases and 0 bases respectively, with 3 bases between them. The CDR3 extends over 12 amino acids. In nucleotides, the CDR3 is TGTGCCAGCAGTTTTACCTCCTACGAGCAGTACTTC. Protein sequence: CASSFTSYEQYF.

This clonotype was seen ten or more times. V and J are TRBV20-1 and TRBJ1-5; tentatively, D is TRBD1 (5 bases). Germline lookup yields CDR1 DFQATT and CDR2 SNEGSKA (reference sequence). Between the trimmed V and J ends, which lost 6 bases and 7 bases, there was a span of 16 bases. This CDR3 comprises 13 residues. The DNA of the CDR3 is TGCAGTGCACTGCTGGGGAGGGACCAGCCCCAGCATTTT. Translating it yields CSALLGRDQPQHF.

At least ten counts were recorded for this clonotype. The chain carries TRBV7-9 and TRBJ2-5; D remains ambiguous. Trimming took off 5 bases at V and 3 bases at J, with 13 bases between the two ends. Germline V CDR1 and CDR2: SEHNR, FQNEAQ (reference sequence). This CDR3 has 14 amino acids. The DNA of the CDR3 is TGTGCCAGCAGCGTCGGTGGCATCGAAGAGACCCAGTACTTC. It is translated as CASSVGGIEETQYF.

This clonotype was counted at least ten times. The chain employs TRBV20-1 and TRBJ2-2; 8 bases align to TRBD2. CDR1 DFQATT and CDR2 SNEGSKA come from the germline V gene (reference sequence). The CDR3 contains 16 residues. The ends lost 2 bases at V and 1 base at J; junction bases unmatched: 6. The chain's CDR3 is CSARSLTSGNTGELFF. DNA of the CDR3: TGCAGTGCTAGAAGTCTTACTAGCGGGAACACCGGGGAGCTGTTTTTT.

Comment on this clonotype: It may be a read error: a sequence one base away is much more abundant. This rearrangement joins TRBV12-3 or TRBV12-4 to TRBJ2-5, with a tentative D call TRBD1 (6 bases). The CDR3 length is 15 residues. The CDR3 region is CANSLDGQIQETQYF. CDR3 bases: TGTGCCAACAGTTTAGATGGACAGATACAAGAGACCCAGTACTTC.

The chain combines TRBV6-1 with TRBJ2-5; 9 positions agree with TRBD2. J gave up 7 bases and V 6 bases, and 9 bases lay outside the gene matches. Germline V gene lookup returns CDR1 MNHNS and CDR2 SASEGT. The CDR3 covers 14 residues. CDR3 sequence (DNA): TGTGCCAGCAGCCCCGGACTAGCGCTCGGGACCCAGTACTTC. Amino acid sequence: CASSPGLALGTQYF.

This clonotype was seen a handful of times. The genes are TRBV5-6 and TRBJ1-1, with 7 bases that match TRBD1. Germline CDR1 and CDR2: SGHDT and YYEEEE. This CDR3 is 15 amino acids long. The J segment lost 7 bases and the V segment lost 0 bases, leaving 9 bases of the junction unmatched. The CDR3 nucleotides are TGTGCCAGCAGCTTGGACCTTGCTGGGACAGTTGAAGCTTTCTTT. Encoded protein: CASSLDLAGTVEAFF.

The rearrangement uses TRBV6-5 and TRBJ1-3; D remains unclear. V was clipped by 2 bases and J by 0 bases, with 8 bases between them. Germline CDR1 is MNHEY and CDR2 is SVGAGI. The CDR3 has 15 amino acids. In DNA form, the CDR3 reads TGTGCCAGCAGTTACGGCGGAAACTCTGGAAACACCATATATTTT. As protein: CASSYGGNSGNTIYF.

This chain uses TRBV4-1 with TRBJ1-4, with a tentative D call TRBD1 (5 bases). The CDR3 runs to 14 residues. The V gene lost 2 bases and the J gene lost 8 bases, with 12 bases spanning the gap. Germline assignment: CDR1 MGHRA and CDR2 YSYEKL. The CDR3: CASSQIGVGEKLFF. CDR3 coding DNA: TGCGCCAGCAGCCAAATAGGGGTTGGCGAAAAACTGTTTTTT.

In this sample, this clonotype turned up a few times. This chain's CDR3 is CASSQGGPGRSNQPQHF. For the CDR3, the DNA is TGTGCCAGCAGTCAGGGGGGGCCGGGTAGGAGCAATCAGCCCCAGCATTTT. This chain uses TRBV28 with TRBJ1-5, with TRBD1 matching over 7 bases. The CDR3 is 17 amino acids. Germline V lookup: CDR1 MDHEN, CDR2 SYDVKM. The V gene end was trimmed by 5 bases and the J gene end by 1 base; junction bases not matched to a gene: 11.

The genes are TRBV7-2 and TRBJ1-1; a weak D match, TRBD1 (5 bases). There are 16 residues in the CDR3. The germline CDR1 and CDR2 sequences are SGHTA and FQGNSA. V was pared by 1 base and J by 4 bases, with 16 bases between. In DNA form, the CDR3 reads TGTGCCAGCAGCTTAGGTTTGGGTGTGAGGGGCACTGAAGCTTTCTTT. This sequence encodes CASSLGLGVRGTEAFF.

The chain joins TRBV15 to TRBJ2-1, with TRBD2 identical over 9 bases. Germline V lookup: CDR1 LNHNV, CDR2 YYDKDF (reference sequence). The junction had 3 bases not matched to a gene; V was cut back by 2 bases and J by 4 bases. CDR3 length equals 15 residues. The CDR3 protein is CATSRNSGGYNEQFF. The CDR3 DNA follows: TGTGCCACCAGCAGAAATAGCGGGGGATACAATGAGCAGTTCTTC.

CDR3 amino acids: CASSLGGWGIQYF. In DNA form, the CDR3 reads TGTGCCAGCAGTTTAGGAGGGTGGGGCATTCAGTACTTC. The genes are TRBV12-3 or TRBV12-4 and TRBJ2-4; tentative D call: TRBD2 (5 bases). V was clipped by 1 base and J by 9 bases, with 10 bases between them. The CDR3 is 13 amino acids.